The 20 T cell receptor beta chains listed next were all sequenced from one sample in a study of shared clonotypes between healthy human individuals. TCRdb's copy holds only in-frame clones and misses some; the assay was immunoSEQ multiplex PCR. Counted here are 2.3 million or so clones, more than 80% occurring once; the ten biggest clones make up under 0.45%. Sequenced sample: naive CD4+ T cells from PBMCs. Subset: CD45RA+ positively selected. These receptors were obtained from a man aged 18 to 30 in good health. Some clones in this sample may be carry-over from other donors' samples.

The chain joins TRBV19 to TRBJ2-1; D is possibly TRBD1 or TRBD2 (5 bases each). The CDR3 has 15 amino acids. V dropped 5 bases and J dropped 0 bases, with 11 bases sitting between them. Germline CDR1 and CDR2: LNHDA and SQIVND (reference sequence). The CDR3 region is CASSLGPRSYNEQFF. In DNA, the CDR3 is TGTGCCAGTAGTTTGGGACCGCGCTCCTACAATGAGCAGTTCTTC.

The chain combines TRBV5-1 with TRBJ1-3; the match to TRBD1 covers 10 bases. CDR3 length equals 15 residues. Trimming cost V 0 bases and J 6 bases; bases outside gene matches: 3. CDR1 is SGHRS, CDR2 YFSETQ, per germline. The CDR3 here is CASSLEGQGPNTIYF. CDR3 bases: TGCGCCAGCAGCTTGGAGGGACAGGGGCCAAACACCATATATTTT.

The chain carries TRBV7-8 and TRBJ2-7; D unresolved. V lost 2 bases and J 3 bases, leaving 8 bases between the germline ends. Germline CDR1 SGHVS, CDR2 FQNEAQ. The CDR3 totals 13 residues. CDR3 coding DNA: TGTGCCAGCAGCTTACGTTGGGGCTACGAGCAGTACTTC. It specifies CASSLRWGYEQYF.

The chain joins TRBV5-6 to TRBJ2-7, with 10 bases matching TRBD1. The CDR3 spans 17 residues. J was trimmed by 0 bases and V by 6 bases; bases with no gene match: 12. Germline CDR1 SGHDT, CDR2 YYEEEE. The CDR3 DNA reads TGTGCCAGCACCTCACCGGCCCGGACAGGGGGCTCCTACGAGCAGTACTTC. Amino acid sequence: CASTSPARTGGSYEQYF.

The gene calls are TRBV28 and TRBJ1-4; no firm D call. Germline CDR1 reads MDHEN; CDR2 reads SYDVKM. V was pared by 5 bases and J by 0 bases, with 16 bases between. The CDR3 is 17 amino acids. CDR3 protein: CASSQIRGFATNEKLFF. DNA for the CDR3: TGTGCCAGCAGTCAGATACGGGGTTTTGCAACTAATGAAAAACTGTTTTTT.

The chain combines TRBV4-3 with TRBJ2-7, with D possibly being TRBD1 (6 bases). V lost 1 base, J lost 1 base, and 11 bases lay in between. The CDR3 has 15 residues. Germline V gives CDR1 LGHNA, CDR2 YSLEER. In DNA, the CDR3 is TGCGCCAGCAGCCAAGCAGACAGGCCTTCCTACGAGCAGTACTTC. Amino acids: CASSQADRPSYEQYF.

The V gene is TRBV27, the J gene TRBJ1-1, with D possibly TRBD1 on 6 matching bases. V was shortened by 3 bases and J by 1 base, with 15 bases between the two germline ends. Germline CDR1 is MNHEY and CDR2 is SMNVEV (reference sequence). This CDR3 is 16 amino acids long. CDR3 protein: CASSLGAAPRNTEAFF. The CDR3 nucleotides are TGTGCCAGCAGTTTGGGGGCAGCCCCACGGAACACTGAAGCTTTCTTT.

CDR3 in DNA: TGTGCCAGCAGCTTAACAGGACATAGCACAGATACGCAGTATTTT. The encoded protein is CASSLTGHSTDTQYF. V is TRBV7-3 and J is TRBJ2-3; possibly TRBD1 for D (5 bases). Deletions cut 0 bases from V and 0 bases from J, with 7 bases between. Germline CDR1 is SGHTA and CDR2 is FQGTGA. The CDR3 is 15 residues long. The variable domain in full, completed from reference TRBV7-3 and TRBJ2-3, reads GAGVSQTPSNKVTEKGKYVELRCDPISGHTALYWYRQSLGQGPEFLIYFQGTGAADDSGLPNDRFFAVRPEGSVSTLKIQRTERGDSAVYLCASSLTGHSTDTQYFGPGTRLTVL.

The rearrangement uses TRBV25-1 and TRBJ1-2; the D gene is possibly TRBD1 (6 bases). CDR1 MGHDK and CDR2 SYGVNS come from the germline V gene. The V end was cut by 6 bases, the J end by 6 bases, with 11 bases between. The CDR3 is 12 amino acids. CDR3 loop: CASRSGTHGYTF. Written as DNA, the CDR3 is TGTGCCAGCAGATCCGGGACACATGGCTACACCTTC.

For this clone: A read error may explain this, as a much larger clone is one base away. Distinct nucleotide sequences in the sample also encode this CDR3. The chain links TRBV28 to TRBJ1-5; D is ambiguous. The germline V gene encodes CDR1 MDHEN and CDR2 SYDVKM. There are 12 residues in the CDR3. Trimming pared 2 bases from V and 6 bases from J, leaving 5 bases between. The CDR3 reads CASSLPGQPQHF. CDR3 DNA sequence: TGTGCCAGCAGTTTACCGGGTCAGCCCCAGCATTTT.

Note on this clone: The identical CDR3 is also encoded by other nucleotide sequences in the sample. The gene calls are TRBV9 and TRBJ2-1; D is perhaps TRBD2 (5 bases). The CDR3 sequence is 15 residues long. The ends were cut back, 4 bases at V and 1 base at J, with 12 bases in the middle. Germline assignment: CDR1 SGDLS and CDR2 YYNGEE. CDR3 region: CASSIPSGSYNEQFF. The CDR3 DNA sequence: TGTGCCAGCAGCATCCCCAGCGGTTCCTACAATGAGCAGTTCTTC. Full variable domain (remainder filled in from reference TRBV9 and TRBJ2-1): DSGVTQTPKHLITATGQRVTLRCSPRSGDLSVYWYQQSLDQGLQFLIQYYNGEERAKGNILERFSAQQFPDLHSELNLSSLELGDSALYFCASSIPSGSYNEQFFGPGTRLTVL.

The V and J genes are TRBV6-5 and TRBJ1-2, with 8 bases identical to TRBD1. Germline CDR1 and CDR2: MNHEY and SVGAGI. This CDR3 has 13 residues. J lost 4 bases, V lost 6 bases, and 4 bases had no gene match. CDR3: CASSRQGIYGYTF. CDR3 bases: TGTGCCAGCAGCCGACAGGGGATCTATGGCTACACCTTC.

V is TRBV27 and J is TRBJ2-1; 7 bases fit TRBD2. V shed 6 bases and J 4 bases; nucleotides not matched to a gene: 9. The CDR3 sequence is 15 residues long. The germline V gene encodes CDR1 MNHEY and CDR2 SMNVEV (reference sequence). The CDR3 sequence is CASSRGSGYYNEQFF. CDR3 sequence (DNA): TGTGCCAGCAGCCGCGGGAGCGGGTATTACAATGAGCAGTTCTTC.

The CDR3 here is CASSPPLEGVRQETQYF. The CDR3 coding sequence is TGTGCCAGCTCACCACCATTGGAAGGAGTTCGCCAAGAGACCCAGTACTTC. V and J are TRBV18 and TRBJ2-5, with D unclear. In germline, CDR1 is KGHSH, CDR2 LQKENI. Trimming removed 0 bases at V and 1 base at J, with 15 bases between. The CDR3 spans 17 residues.

The V and J genes are TRBV19 and TRBJ2-5; possible D gene TRBD2, 6 bases. V was trimmed by 5 bases and J by 4 bases, leaving 14 bases between them. There are 14 residues in the CDR3. Germline lookup yields CDR1 LNHDA and CDR2 SQIVND (reference sequence). The CDR3 nucleotides are TGTGCCAGTAGTCCCCCGGGAGTGGTAGAGACCCAGTACTTC. Protein: CASSPPGVVETQYF.

The gene calls are TRBV19 and TRBJ1-2; D is unclear. In germline, CDR1 is LNHDA, CDR2 SQIVND (reference sequence). Trimming pared 7 bases from V and 1 base from J, leaving 19 bases between. This CDR3 is 16 amino acids long. The DNA of the CDR3 is TGTGCCAGTAATAGCTTCGACGCAGGAGTTAACTATGGCTACACCTTC. Residues: CASNSFDAGVNYGYTF.

The chain is built from TRBV13 and TRBJ1-6; TRBD1 might be the D (5 bases). Trimming removed 1 base at V and 7 bases at J, with 14 bases between. CDR1 and CDR2 (germline): PRHDT, FYEKMQ (reference sequence). The CDR3 extends over 16 amino acids. The CDR3 here is CASSLVGRTLNSPLHF. Written as DNA, the CDR3 is TGTGCCAGCAGCTTAGTAGGGAGGACACTAAATTCACCCCTCCACTTT.

The chain combines TRBV28 with TRBJ2-1; 7 nucleotides match TRBD2. Germline V gene sequence: CDR1 MDHEN, CDR2 SYDVKM. The CDR3 covers 15 residues. With 3 bases clipped from V and 7 bases from J, the junction kept 9 bases outside the gene matches. In DNA, the CDR3 is TGTGCCAGCAGTTTTCGCGGGAGAGCGAGTAATGAGCAGTTCTTC. Its protein product is CASSFRGRASNEQFF.

For the CDR3, the DNA is TGTGCCAGCAGTTTTGAGGGGGCTGAAGCTAACTATGGCTACACCTTC. The encoded protein is CASSFEGAEANYGYTF. This chain links TRBV28 with TRBJ1-2, with 7 bases fitting TRBD1. V shed 3 bases, J shed 0 bases, and the junction held 7 bases outside the gene matches. CDR1 is MDHEN and CDR2 is SYDVKM in the germline V gene. The length of the CDR3 is 16 residues.

CDR3 nucleotides: TGTGCCAGCAGCCTGGGGACAGGGGTAGAGACCCAGTACTTC. This encodes CASSLGTGVETQYF. V is TRBV14 and J is TRBJ2-5; TRBD1 matches at 10 bases. Trimming removed 4 bases from V and 4 bases from J; junction bases left unmatched: 3. Germline V gene sequence: CDR1 SGHDN, CDR2 FVKESK. The CDR3 length is 14 residues.